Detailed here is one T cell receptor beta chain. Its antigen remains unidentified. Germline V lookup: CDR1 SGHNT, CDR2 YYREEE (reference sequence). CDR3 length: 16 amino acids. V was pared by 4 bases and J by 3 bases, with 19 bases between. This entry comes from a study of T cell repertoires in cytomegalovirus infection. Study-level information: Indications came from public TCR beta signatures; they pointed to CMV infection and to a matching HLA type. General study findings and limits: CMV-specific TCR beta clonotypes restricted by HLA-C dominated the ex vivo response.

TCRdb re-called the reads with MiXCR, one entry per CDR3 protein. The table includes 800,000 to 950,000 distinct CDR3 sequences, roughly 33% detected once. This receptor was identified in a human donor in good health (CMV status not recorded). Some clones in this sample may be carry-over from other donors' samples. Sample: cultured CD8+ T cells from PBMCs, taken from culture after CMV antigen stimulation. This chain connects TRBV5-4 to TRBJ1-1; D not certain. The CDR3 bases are TGTGCCAGCAGCCCGGGAAAGTCACAGCGAGACACTGAAGCTTTCTTT. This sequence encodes CASSPGKSQRDTEAFF.